The 32 T cell receptor beta chains below were found in one sample sequenced in a study of blood T cell repertoires in COVID-19. TCRdb's copy holds only in-frame clones and misses some; the assay was immunoSEQ multiplex PCR. Among approximately 94,000 clones listed, approximately 93% were seen once. Sequences were obtained from peripheral blood. These receptors originate from a man in his forties or fifties with active COVID-19.

The V and J genes are TRBV29-1 and TRBJ2-7; tentative D call: TRBD2 (6 bases). This CDR3 is built from 9 residues. CDR1 is SQVTM, CDR2 ANQGSEA, per germline. Trimming shortened V by 8 bases and J by 6 bases, and 8 bases separated the two germline ends. The CDR3 DNA is TGCAGCACCGGGAGCGAGCAGTACGTC. It specifies CSTGSEQYV.

The chain combines TRBV9 with TRBJ2-1; 7 positions agree with TRBD2. After removal of 4 bases from V and 8 bases from J, the junction contained 12 bases not matched to a gene. The CDR3 totals 15 residues. Germline CDR1 and CDR2: SGDLS and YYNGEE. CDR3 sequence: CASSPFRLAIDEQFF. CDR3 sequence (DNA): TGTGCCAGCAGCCCCTTCAGACTAGCAATAGATGAGCAGTTCTTC.

The chain has TRBV27 and TRBJ1-6; the D gene is possibly TRBD1 (5 bases). Trimming cost V 3 bases and J 6 bases, with 12 bases left between them. The CDR3 loop spans 15 amino acids. In germline, CDR1 is MNHEY, CDR2 SMNVEV (reference sequence). The CDR3 spells CASSFQGLRNSPLHF. The CDR3 DNA reads as TGTGCCAGCAGTTTCCAGGGATTGCGTAATTCACCCCTCCACTTT.

The chain carries TRBV30 and TRBJ1-2, with 8 bases lining up with TRBD1. Per the germline V gene, CDR1 is GTSNPN and CDR2 is SVGIG (reference sequence). The CDR3 is 15 amino acids. J gave up 0 bases and V 2 bases, and 5 bases lay outside the gene matches. Written as DNA, the CDR3 is TGTGCCTGGAGTCCCTCACAGGGGGCTAACTATGGCTACACCTTC. It specifies CAWSPSQGANYGYTF. Full variable domain (missing parts from reference TRBV30 and TRBJ1-2): SQTIHQWPATLVQPVGSPLSLECTVEGTSNPNLYWYRQAAGRGLQLLFYSVGIGQISSEVPQNLSASRPQDRQFILSSKKLLLSDSGFYLCAWSPSQGANYGYTFGSGTRLTVV.

V is TRBV24-1 and J is TRBJ2-3; perhaps TRBD2 as D (6 bases). Trimming removed 4 bases at V and 0 bases at J, with 10 bases between. From germline, CDR1 is KGHDR and CDR2 SFDVKD. The CDR3 loop spans 15 amino acids. The CDR3 reads CATSDPGTSTDTQYF. CDR3 DNA: TGTGCCACCAGTGACCCCGGGACTAGCACAGATACGCAGTATTTT.

The chain couples TRBV6-1 to TRBJ1-5; the match to TRBD1 covers 7 bases. From germline, CDR1 is MNHNS and CDR2 SASEGT. The CDR3 is 15 residues long. The junction had 4 bases not matched to a gene; V was cut back by 3 bases and J by 2 bases. CDR3 DNA sequence: TGTGCCAGCAGTGACGACAGGGCTGGCAATCAGCCCCAGCATTTT. It encodes CASSDDRAGNQPQHF.

V usage is TRBV30 and J usage is TRBJ2-4; no clear D gene. There are 13 residues in the CDR3. V lost 3 bases to trimming and J lost 2 bases, with 8 bases between them. The germline V gene has CDR1 GTSNPN and CDR2 SVGIG (reference sequence). The CDR3 sequence is CAWREPPKNIQYF. The CDR3 nucleotides read TGTGCCTGGAGGGAGCCACCCAAAAACATTCAGTACTTC.

The chain carries TRBV7-8 and TRBJ2-5; no reliable D call. Germline CDR1 SGHVS, CDR2 FQNEAQ. V lost 1 base to trimming and J lost 2 bases, with 5 bases between them. This CDR3 spans 13 amino acids. The DNA of the CDR3 is TGTGCCAGCAGCTTAGGGAGACAAGAGACCCAGTACTTC. Translation gives CASSLGRQETQYF.

This clone was seen only once. The chain links TRBV2 to TRBJ1-2; D is perhaps TRBD1 (5 bases). Germline CDR1 is SNHLY and CDR2 is FYNNEI. The CDR3 has 13 residues. Trimming cost V 2 bases and J 8 bases, with 12 bases left between them. CDR3 nucleotides: TGTGCCAGCAGTGAATCAGGGATTGAAGGCTACACCTTC. Protein sequence: CASSESGIEGYTF. The variable domain in full, completed from reference TRBV2 and TRBJ1-2, reads EPEVTQTPSHQVTQMGQEVILRCVPISNHLYFYWYRQILGQKVEFLVSFYNNEISEKSEIFDDQFSVERPDGSNFTLKIRSTKLEDSAMYFCASSESGIEGYTFGSGTRLTVV.

This rearrangement joins TRBV9 to TRBJ2-1; 10 nucleotides align to TRBD2. This CDR3 spans 15 amino acids. From germline, CDR1 is SGDLS and CDR2 YYNGEE. The V and J ends lost 0 bases and 8 bases, in that order; junction bases with no gene match: 5. The CDR3 coding sequence is TGTGCCAGCAGCGTAGAACTAGCGGGATATTATGAGCAGTTCTTC. It specifies CASSVELAGYYEQFF.

V is TRBV3-1 (or the pseudogene TRBV3-2) and J is TRBJ2-7; D not certain. CDR1 and CDR2 (germline): LGHDT, YNNKEL (reference sequence). Between the trimmed V and J ends, which lost 1 base and 4 bases, there was a span of 11 bases. CDR3 length: 14 residues. CDR3 sequence: CASSQANVAYEQYF. In DNA, the CDR3 is TGTGCCAGCAGCCAAGCTAACGTAGCTTACGAGCAGTACTTC.

The chain combines TRBV20-1 with TRBJ2-1; the match to TRBD2 covers 12 bases. The CDR3 sequence is 15 residues long. J gave up 9 bases and V 3 bases, and 9 bases lay outside the gene matches. Germline V gives CDR1 DFQATT, CDR2 SNEGSKA (reference sequence). The CDR3 loop reads CSASATSGSVGEQFF. CDR3 DNA sequence: TGCAGTGCTAGTGCGACTAGCGGGAGCGTCGGTGAGCAGTTCTTC.

V is TRBV21-1 and J is TRBJ2-5; TRBD1 reflects the table's D call only, with no check against the DNA. TRBV21-1 is classified as a pseudogene. CDR3 length: 14 amino acids. The CDR3 DNA is TGTGCCAGCCTGGGACAGGGGGACCAAGAGACCCAGTACTTC. This gives the protein CASLGQGDQETQYF.

The V call is TRBV11-3, the J call TRBJ2-7; D might be TRBD1 (5 bases). The V end was cut by 1 base, the J end by 2 bases, with 9 bases between. The CDR3 sequence is 14 residues long. CDR1 SGHNT and CDR2 YENEEA come from the germline V gene. This CDR3 reads CASSLGMGPYEQYV. CDR3 in DNA: TGTGCCAGCAGCTTAGGAATGGGGCCCTACGAGCAGTACGTC.

The rearrangement uses TRBV25-1 and TRBJ2-5, with TRBD2 as a possible D gene (6 bases). The CDR3 totals 14 residues. V lost 3 bases and J lost 2, with 10 bases in between. The germline V gene encodes CDR1 MGHDK and CDR2 SYGVNS. The CDR3 bases are TGTGCCAGCAGTGAGGGGGGACTGCAAGAGACCCAGTACTTC. Translation: CASSEGGLQETQYF.

This chain joins TRBV4-1 and TRBJ1-1; 9 nucleotides line up with TRBD1. Germline trimming cut 5 bases from V and 3 bases from J; bases unmatched to any gene: 10. Germline-derived CDR1 and CDR2 are MGHRA and YSYEKL. CDR3 size: 16 residues. CDR3 loop: CASSDRDREGYTEAFF. The CDR3 nucleotides read TGCGCCAGCAGCGACCGGGACAGGGAGGGGTACACTGAAGCTTTCTTT.

The CDR3 sequence: CASSLMGLDYEQFF. CDR3 nucleotides: TGTGCCAGCAGCTTAATGGGACTAGACTATGAGCAGTTCTTC. The rearrangement links TRBV7-2 to TRBJ2-1, with TRBD2 matching 8 bases. The CDR3 sequence is 14 residues long. J lost 8 bases, V lost 2 bases, and 5 bases had no gene match. CDR1 and CDR2 from the germline V gene are SGHTA and FQGNSA.

The rearrangement uses TRBV19 and TRBJ1-1; D gene uncertain. CDR3 size: 13 residues. Between the trimmed V and J ends, which lost 7 bases and 3 bases, there was a span of 12 bases. Germline CDR1 and CDR2: LNHDA and SQIVND (reference sequence). The CDR3 sequence: CASMSSGDTEAFF. The CDR3 DNA reads as TGTGCCAGTATGTCGTCCGGGGACACTGAAGCTTTCTTT.

The J gene is TRBJ2-5, the V gene TRBV5-1, with TRBD2 identical over 11 bases. The V and J ends lost 4 bases and 5 bases, in that order; junction bases with no gene match: 13. This CDR3 is built from 17 residues. Per the germline V gene, CDR1 is SGHRS and CDR2 is YFSETQ. The CDR3 bases are TGCGCCAGCAGCCCCGGGGCTAGCGGGAGGTTTGCCGAGACCCAGTACTTC. Amino acid sequence: CASSPGASGRFAETQYF.

A single count supports this clone. At one of its ends the junction is not consistent with the germline gene, which may arise from a read error. The CDR3 DNA follows: TGTGCCAGCAGCTCACTTGCGGTCAACACTGAAACTTTCTTT. It codes for CASSSLAVNTETFF. The genes are TRBV11-3 and TRBJ1-1; no clear D. This CDR3 contains 14 residues. CDR1 is SGHNT and CDR2 is YENEEA in the germline V gene.

The chain is built from TRBV24-1 and TRBJ2-1, with 9 bases aligning to TRBD2. Trimming removed 3 bases from V and 6 bases from J; junction bases left unmatched: 8. CDR3 length: 16 amino acids. Germline CDR1 KGHDR, CDR2 SFDVKD. CDR3: CATSDRLASGANEQFF. The CDR3, as DNA: TGTGCCACCAGTGATCGTCTGGCTAGCGGGGCCAATGAGCAGTTCTTC.

This clone was seen a single time. V and J are TRBV6-6 and TRBJ2-3; 16 nucleotides agree with TRBD2. This CDR3 has 17 amino acids. The germline gives CDR1 MNHNY, CDR2 SVGAGI (reference sequence). V trimming: 6 bases; J trimming: 4 bases; junction bases outside the gene matches: 7. The CDR3: CASRRSGTSGRADTQYF. CDR3 bases: TGTGCCAGCAGGCGATCCGGGACTAGCGGGAGGGCAGATACGCAGTATTTT.

The chain has TRBV7-2 and TRBJ1-3; no clear D gene. Germline V CDR1 and CDR2: SGHTA, FQGNSA. V dropped 1 base and J dropped 0 bases, with 7 bases sitting between them. The CDR3 has 15 residues. Written as DNA, the CDR3 is TGTGCCAGCAGCTTAGTGGGCAACTCTGGAAACACCATATATTTT. It is translated as CASSLVGNSGNTIYF. Based on the CDR3 plus reference TRBV7-2 and TRBJ1-3, the full variable domain is GAGVSQSPSNKVTEKGKDVELRCDPISGHTALYWYRQSLGQGLEFLIYFQGNSAPDKSGLPSDRFSAERTGGSVSTLTIQRTQQEDSAVYLCASSLVGNSGNTIYFGEGSWLTVV.

This rearrangement joins TRBV19 to TRBJ2-3, with D unresolved. With 3 bases removed from V and 7 bases from J, the gap between germline ends came to 8 bases. Germline values: CDR1 LNHDA, CDR2 SQIVND (reference sequence). CDR3 length: 12 amino acids. The CDR3 DNA reads TGTGCCAGTAGTATTAAGGAGAATACGCAGTATTTT. Its protein is CASSIKENTQYF.

This chain uses TRBV27 with TRBJ2-3; D may be TRBD2 (6 bases). The germline CDR1 and CDR2 sequences are MNHEY and SMNVEV (reference sequence). V dropped 7 bases and J dropped 0 bases, with 17 bases sitting between them. CDR3 size: 16 residues. CDR3 DNA sequence: TGTGCCAGCACTCCCCACGGGCGGGGAAGCACAGATACGCAGTATTTT. Its protein is CASTPHGRGSTDTQYF.

The chain has TRBV6-5 and TRBJ1-1, with TRBD1 matching 11 bases. Germline CDR1 is MNHEY and CDR2 is SVGAGI. J was trimmed by 6 bases and V by 2 bases; bases with no gene match: 5. The CDR3 spans 15 residues. CDR3 in DNA: TGTGCCAGCAGTTACCGGGACAGGGGGTTCCCTGAAGCTTTCTTT. It is translated as CASSYRDRGFPEAFF.

The chain recombines TRBV19 with TRBJ2-6, with 8 bases matching TRBD1. This CDR3 is 16 amino acids long. Germline values: CDR1 LNHDA, CDR2 SQIVND (reference sequence). V dropped 6 bases and J dropped 4; count of bases not matched to a gene: 8. CDR3 loop: CASRPGGAEGANVLTF. Here the CDR3 DNA reads TGTGCCAGTAGGCCAGGGGGCGCGGAAGGGGCCAACGTCCTGACTTTC.

J is TRBJ2-5 and V is TRBV11-2, with 8 bases lining up with TRBD1. Germline-derived CDR1 and CDR2 are SGHAT and FQNNGV. The CDR3 sequence is 14 residues long. V was clipped by 7 bases and J by 5 bases; unmatched bases: 9. The CDR3 sequence is CASTWTGNLETQYF. The CDR3 DNA sequence: TGTGCCAGCACTTGGACAGGGAATTTGGAGACCCAGTACTTC.

CDR3 protein: CASSFSGIGYNEQFF. The CDR3 DNA reads TGTGCCAGCAGCTTTAGCGGGATAGGGTACAATGAGCAGTTCTTC. V usage is TRBV5-5 and J usage is TRBJ2-1, with TRBD2 identical over 8 bases. Looked up from germline, CDR1 is SGHKS and CDR2 is YYEKEE (reference sequence). With 2 bases clipped from V and 4 bases from J, the junction kept 5 bases outside the gene matches. The length of the CDR3 is 15 residues.

V and J are TRBV3-1 (or the pseudogene TRBV3-2) and TRBJ2-1; 8 nucleotides line up with TRBD1. The ends lost 5 bases at V and 6 bases at J; junction bases unmatched: 9. This CDR3 spans 15 amino acids. CDR1 is LGHDT, CDR2 YNNKEL, per germline (reference sequence). In nucleotides, the CDR3 is TGTGCCAGCAGCTTCCGACAGGGGTCTTCCAATGAGCAGTTCTTC. It encodes CASSFRQGSSNEQFF.

V gene TRBV5-1 combines with J gene TRBJ1-2; 11 bases align to TRBD1. V shed 0 bases, J shed 9 bases, and the junction held 7 bases outside the gene matches. Germline V lookup: CDR1 SGHRS, CDR2 YFSETQ. This CDR3 contains 15 residues. In DNA form, the CDR3 reads TGCGCCAGCAGCTTGGCAGGGACAGGGGGTGAGAGCTACACCTTC. It is translated as CASSLAGTGGESYTF.

This chain links TRBV6-6 with TRBJ1-6, with 8 bases lining up with TRBD1. Germline assignment: CDR1 MNHNY and CDR2 SVGAGI (reference sequence). This CDR3 comprises 16 residues. V gave up 0 bases and J gave up 9 bases; unmatched junction bases: 7. In DNA, the CDR3 is TGTGCCAGCAGTTACTCGTCAGGGGGCGCCGGTTCACCCCTCCACTTT. It translates to CASSYSSGGAGSPLHF.